This T cell receptor beta chain stems from a study of neurological immune-mediated disorders. At least ten counts were recorded for this clonotype. The CDR3 covers 17 residues. V was clipped by 0 bases and J by 1 base; unmatched bases: 9. CDR1 and CDR2 (germline): MNHNY, SVGAGI (reference sequence). The authors made cDNA by 5'RACE with 10-nucleotide random UMIs. Each sequencing run yielded over 160 million TCR-beta sequences from 15-18 subjects. TCRdb used MiXCR to reprocess the 5' RACE reads, holding one entry per CDR3 protein. Altogether around 30,000 distinct CDR3 sequences are present, 9% to 15% being singletons, with the ten largest covering less than 9%.

This chain links TRBV6-6 with TRBJ2-7, with TRBD1 matching over 7 bases. The TCR comes from a man in his 60s in good health. Sequenced material: PBMCs. This CDR3 is CASSYSMHRGLSYEQYF. The CDR3 DNA reads as TGTGCCAGCAGTTACTCGATGCACAGGGGTTTGTCCTACGAGCAGTACTTC.